The T cell receptor beta chain described here comes from a study of T cells in Graves' hyperthyroidism and ophthalmopathy. RNA transcripts gave rise to amplified TCR beta CDR3 regions. HTBI primers drove first-round RT-PCR of the TCR CDR3. TCRdb itself ran the multiplex PCR reads through MiXCR, one entry per CDR3 protein. The data hold about 37,000 distinct CDR3 sequences, with 40% to 60% observed a single time. The source is a middle-aged man with Graves' ophthalmopathy. Sequenced input: blood.

The CDR3 DNA follows: TGTGCCAGTCCCCCGGGACAGCGGAACACCGGGACAGGGGGCAACGAGCAGTACTTC. This codes for CASPPGQRNTGTGGNEQYF. This chain uses TRBV7-9 with TRBJ2-7; 12 bases match TRBD1. The germline CDR1 and CDR2 sequences are SEHNR and FQNEAQ (reference sequence). This CDR3 is built from 19 residues. V shed 9 bases, J shed 5 bases, and the junction held 23 bases outside the gene matches.